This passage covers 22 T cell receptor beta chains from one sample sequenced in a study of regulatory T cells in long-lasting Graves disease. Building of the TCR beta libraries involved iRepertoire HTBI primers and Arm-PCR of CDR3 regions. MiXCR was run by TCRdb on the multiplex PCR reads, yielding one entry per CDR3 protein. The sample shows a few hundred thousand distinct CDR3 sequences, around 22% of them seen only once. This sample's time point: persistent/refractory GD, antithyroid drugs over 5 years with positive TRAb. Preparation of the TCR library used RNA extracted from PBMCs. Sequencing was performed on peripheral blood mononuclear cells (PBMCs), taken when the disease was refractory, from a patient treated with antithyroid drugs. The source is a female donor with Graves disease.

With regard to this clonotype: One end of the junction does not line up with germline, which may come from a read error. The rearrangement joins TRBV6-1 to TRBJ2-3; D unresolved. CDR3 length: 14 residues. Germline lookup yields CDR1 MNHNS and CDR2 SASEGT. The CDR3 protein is CSSTPFGTPDTQYF. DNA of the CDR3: TGTTCCAGCACCCCCTTTGGAACTCCAGATACGCAGTATTTT.

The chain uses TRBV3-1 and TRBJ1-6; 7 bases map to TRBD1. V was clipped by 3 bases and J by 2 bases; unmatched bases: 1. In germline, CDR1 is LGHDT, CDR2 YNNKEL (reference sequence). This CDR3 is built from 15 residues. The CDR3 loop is CASSQGQTYNSPLHF. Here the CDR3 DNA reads TGTGCCAGCAGCCAGGGACAGACCTATAATTCACCCCTCCACTTT.

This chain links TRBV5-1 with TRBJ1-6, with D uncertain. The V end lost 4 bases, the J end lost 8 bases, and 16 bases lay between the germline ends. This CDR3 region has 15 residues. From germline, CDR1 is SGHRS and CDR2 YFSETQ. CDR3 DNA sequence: TGCGCCAGCAGCCCGGACCCCGAGGTACATTCACCCCTCCACTTT. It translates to CASSPDPEVHSPLHF.

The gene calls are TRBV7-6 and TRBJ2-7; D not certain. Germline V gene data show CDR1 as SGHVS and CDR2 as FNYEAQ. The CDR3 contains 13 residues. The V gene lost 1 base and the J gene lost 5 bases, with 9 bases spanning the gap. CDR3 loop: CASSLEQTNEQYF. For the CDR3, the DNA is TGTGCCAGCAGCTTAGAACAAACCAACGAGCAGTACTTC. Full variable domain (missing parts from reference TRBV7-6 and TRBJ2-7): GAGVSQSPRYKVTKRGQDVALRCDPISGHVSLYWYRQALGQGPEFLTYFNYEAQQDKSGLPNDRFSAERPEGSISTLTIQRTEQRDSAMYRCASSLEQTNEQYFGPGTRLTVT.

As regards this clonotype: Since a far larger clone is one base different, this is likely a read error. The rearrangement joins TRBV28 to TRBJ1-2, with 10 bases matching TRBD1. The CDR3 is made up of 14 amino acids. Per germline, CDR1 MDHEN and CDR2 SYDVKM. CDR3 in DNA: TGTGCCAGCAGTGAAACGGGACAGGGGTATGGCTACATCTTC. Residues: CASSETGQGYGYIF.

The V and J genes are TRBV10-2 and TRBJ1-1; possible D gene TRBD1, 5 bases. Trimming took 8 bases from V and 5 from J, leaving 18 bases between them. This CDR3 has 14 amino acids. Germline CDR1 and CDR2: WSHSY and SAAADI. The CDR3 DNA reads TGCGCCAGCGGACCTCAGGGTGTCACAACTGAAGCTTTCTTT. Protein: CASGPQGVTTEAFF.

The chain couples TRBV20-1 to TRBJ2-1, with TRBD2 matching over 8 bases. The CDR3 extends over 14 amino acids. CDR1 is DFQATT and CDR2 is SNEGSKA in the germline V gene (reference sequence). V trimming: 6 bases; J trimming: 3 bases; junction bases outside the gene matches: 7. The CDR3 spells CSAASGLNYNEQFF. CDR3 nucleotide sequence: TGCAGTGCCGCTAGCGGGTTAAACTACAATGAGCAGTTCTTC.

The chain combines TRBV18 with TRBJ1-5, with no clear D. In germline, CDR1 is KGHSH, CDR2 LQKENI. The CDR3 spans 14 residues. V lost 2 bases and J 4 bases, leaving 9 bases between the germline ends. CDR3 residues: CASSPGEGNQPQHF. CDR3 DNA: TGTGCCAGCTCACCAGGCGAGGGAAATCAGCCCCAGCATTTT.

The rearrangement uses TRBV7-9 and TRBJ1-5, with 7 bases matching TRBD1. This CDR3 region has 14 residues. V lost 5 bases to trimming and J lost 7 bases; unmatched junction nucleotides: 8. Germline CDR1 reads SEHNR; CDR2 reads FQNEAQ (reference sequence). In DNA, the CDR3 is TGTGCCAGCAGCCCGGGACAGTCGGGACAGCCCCAGCATTTT. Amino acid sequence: CASSPGQSGQPQHF.

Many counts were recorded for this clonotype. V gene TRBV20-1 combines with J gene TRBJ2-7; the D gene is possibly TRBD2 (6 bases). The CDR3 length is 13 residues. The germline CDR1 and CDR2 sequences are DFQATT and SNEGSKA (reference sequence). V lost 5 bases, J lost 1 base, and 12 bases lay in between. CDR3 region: CSAASETSYEQYF. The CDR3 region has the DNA TGCAGTGCTGCTAGCGAGACTTCCTACGAGCAGTACTTC.

The CDR3 sequence is CASSILAGAGEQYF. CDR3 bases: TGTGCCAGTAGTATTCTGGCGGGAGCGGGCGAGCAGTACTTC. V gene TRBV19 combines with J gene TRBJ2-7; 7 bases line up with TRBD2. Germline V gives CDR1 LNHDA, CDR2 SQIVND (reference sequence). V was pared by 3 bases and J by 6 bases, with 8 bases of the junction left unmatched. The CDR3 is 14 amino acids.

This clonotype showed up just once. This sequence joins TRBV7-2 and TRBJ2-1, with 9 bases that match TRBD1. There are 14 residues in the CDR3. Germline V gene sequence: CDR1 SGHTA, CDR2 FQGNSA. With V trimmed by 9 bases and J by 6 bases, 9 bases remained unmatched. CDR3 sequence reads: CASSLGQGSNEQFF. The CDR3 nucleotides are TGTGCCAGTAGCCTAGGACAGGGGTCCAATGAGCAGTTCTTC.

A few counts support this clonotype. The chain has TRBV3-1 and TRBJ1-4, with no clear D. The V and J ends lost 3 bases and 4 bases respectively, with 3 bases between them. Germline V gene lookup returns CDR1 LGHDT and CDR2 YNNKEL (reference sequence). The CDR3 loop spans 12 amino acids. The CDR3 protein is CASSHFNEKLFF. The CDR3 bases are TGTGCCAGCAGCCACTTTAATGAAAAACTGTTTTTT.

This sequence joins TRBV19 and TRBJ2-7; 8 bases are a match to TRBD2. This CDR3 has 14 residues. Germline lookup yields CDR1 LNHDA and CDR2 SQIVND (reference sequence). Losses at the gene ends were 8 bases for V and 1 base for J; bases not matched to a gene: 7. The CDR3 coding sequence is TGTGCCAGTGGCCCTCGGGAGGGTTCCTACGAGCAGTACTTC. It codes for CASGPREGSYEQYF.

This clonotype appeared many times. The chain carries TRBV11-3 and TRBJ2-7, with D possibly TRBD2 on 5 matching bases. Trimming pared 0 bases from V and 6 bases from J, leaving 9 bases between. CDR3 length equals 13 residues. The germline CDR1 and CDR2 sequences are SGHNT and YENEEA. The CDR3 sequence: CASSLEAAGEQYF. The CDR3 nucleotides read TGTGCCAGCAGCTTAGAAGCGGCGGGCGAGCAGTACTTC.

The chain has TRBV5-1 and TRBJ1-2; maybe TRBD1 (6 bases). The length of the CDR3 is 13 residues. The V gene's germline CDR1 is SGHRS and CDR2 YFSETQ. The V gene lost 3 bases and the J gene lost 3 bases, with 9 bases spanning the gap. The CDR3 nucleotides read TGCGCCAGCAGCTCAGGACAGTACTATGGCTACACCTTC. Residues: CASSSGQYYGYTF. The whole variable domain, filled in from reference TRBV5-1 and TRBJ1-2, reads KAGVTQTPRYLIKTRGQQVTLSCSPISGHRSVSWYQQTPGQGLQFLFEYFSETQRNKGNFPGRFSGRQFSNSRSEMNVSTLELGDSALYLCASSSGQYYGYTFGSGTRLTVV.

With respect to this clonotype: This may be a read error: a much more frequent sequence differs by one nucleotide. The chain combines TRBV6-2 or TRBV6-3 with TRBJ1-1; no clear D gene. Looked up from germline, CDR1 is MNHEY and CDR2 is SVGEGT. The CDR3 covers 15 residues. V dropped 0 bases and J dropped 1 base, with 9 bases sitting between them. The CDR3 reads CASSYSASGNTEAFF. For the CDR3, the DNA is TGTGCCAGCAGTTACTCGGCGTCCGGGAACACTGAAGCTTTCTTT.

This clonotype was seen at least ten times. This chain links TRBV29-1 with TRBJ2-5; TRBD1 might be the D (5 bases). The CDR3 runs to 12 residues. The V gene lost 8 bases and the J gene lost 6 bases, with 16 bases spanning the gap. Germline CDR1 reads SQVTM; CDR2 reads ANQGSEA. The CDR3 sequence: CSLKGLGQTQYF. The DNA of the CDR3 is TGCAGCCTGAAAGGGCTGGGGCAGACCCAGTACTTC.

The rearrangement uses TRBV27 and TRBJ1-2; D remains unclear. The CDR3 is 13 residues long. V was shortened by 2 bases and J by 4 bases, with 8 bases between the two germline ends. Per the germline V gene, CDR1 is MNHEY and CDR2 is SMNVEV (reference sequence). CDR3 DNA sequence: TGTGCCAGCAGTTTAGTAGCAGGCTATGGCTACACCTTC. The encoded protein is CASSLVAGYGYTF.

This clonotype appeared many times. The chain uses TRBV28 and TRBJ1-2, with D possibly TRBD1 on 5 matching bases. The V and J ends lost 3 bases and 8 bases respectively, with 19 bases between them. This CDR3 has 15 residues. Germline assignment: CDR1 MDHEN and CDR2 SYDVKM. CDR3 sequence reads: CASSFGQGPTRGYTF. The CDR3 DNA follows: TGTGCCAGCAGTTTCGGGCAGGGACCTACGCGGGGCTACACCTTC.

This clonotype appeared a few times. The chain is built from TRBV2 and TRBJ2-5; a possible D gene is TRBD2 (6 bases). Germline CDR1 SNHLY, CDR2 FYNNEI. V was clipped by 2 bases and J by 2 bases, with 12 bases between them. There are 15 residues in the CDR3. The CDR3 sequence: CASSEQFGGQETQYF. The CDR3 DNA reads TGTGCCAGCAGTGAACAGTTCGGGGGACAAGAGACCCAGTACTTC.

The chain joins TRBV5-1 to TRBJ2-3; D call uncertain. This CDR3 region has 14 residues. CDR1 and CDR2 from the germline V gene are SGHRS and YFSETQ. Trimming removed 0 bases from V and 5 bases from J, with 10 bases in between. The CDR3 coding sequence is TGCGCCAGCAGCTTGGAATGGGGTAGAGATACGCAGTATTTT. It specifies CASSLEWGRDTQYF.